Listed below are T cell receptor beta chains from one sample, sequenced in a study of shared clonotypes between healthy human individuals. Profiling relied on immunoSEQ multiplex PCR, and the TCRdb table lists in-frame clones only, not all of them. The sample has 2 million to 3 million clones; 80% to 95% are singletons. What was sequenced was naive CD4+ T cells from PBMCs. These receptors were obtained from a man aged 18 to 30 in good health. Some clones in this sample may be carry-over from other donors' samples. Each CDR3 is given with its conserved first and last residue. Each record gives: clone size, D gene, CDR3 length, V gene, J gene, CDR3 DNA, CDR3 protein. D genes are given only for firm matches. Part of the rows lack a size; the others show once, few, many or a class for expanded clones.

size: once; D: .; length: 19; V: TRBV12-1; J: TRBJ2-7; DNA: TGTGCCAGCAGCTCCGGGACTAGCGGGAGGCCCCTACGCTCCTACGAGCAGTACTTC; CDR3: CASSSGTSGRPLRSYEQYF
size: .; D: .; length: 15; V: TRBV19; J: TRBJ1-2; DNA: TGTGCCAGTAGTATAGATAGTCGACAGAACTATGGCTACACCTTC; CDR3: CASSIDSRQNYGYTF
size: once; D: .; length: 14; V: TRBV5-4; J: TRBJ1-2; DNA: TGTGCCAGCAGTATCCAAGCAGGGAACTATGGCTACACCTTC; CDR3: CASSIQAGNYGYTF
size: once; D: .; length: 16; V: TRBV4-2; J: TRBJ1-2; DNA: TGTGCCAGCAGCCAAGACGGAGGGATTCCCAACTATGGCTACACCTTC; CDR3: CASSQDGGIPNYGYTF
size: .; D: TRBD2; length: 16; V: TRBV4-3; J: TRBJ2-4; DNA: TGCGCCAGCAGCCAAGATTCCGTTGGGGGGGATAACATTCAGTACTTC; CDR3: CASSQDSVGGDNIQYF
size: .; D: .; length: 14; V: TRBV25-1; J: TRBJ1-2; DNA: TGTGCCAGCAGTGAAGTCTGGCAGGGTGGAGGCTACACCTTC; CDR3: CASSEVWQGGGYTF
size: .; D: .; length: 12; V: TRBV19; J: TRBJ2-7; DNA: TGTGCCAGTAGTATATTCAGGGGCGAGCAGTACTTC; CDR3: CASSIFRGEQYF
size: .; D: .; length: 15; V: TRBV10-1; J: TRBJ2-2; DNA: TGCGCCAGCAGTGCGGGATACCTAGGCACCGGGGAGCTGTTTTTT; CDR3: CASSAGYLGTGELFF
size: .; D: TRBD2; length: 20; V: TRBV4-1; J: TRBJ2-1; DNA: TGCGCCAGCAGCCATCGTACGGCTAGCGGTTCTTCCAGCTCCTACAATGAGCAGTTCTTC; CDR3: CASSHRTASGSSSSYNEQFF
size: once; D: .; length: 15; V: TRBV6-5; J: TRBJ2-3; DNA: TGTGCCAGCAGCCGCCTCCCGGGACTCACAGATACGCAGTATTTT; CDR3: CASSRLPGLTDTQYF
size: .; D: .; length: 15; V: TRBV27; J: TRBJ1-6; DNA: TGTGCCAGCACCTTATACCGGGACGGACACTTACCCCTCCACTTT; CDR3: CASTLYRDGHLPLHF
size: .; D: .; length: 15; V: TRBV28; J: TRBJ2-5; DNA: TGTGCCAGCAGTTTAGCTGGCAGGTACCAAGAGACCCAGTACTTC; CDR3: CASSLAGRYQETQYF
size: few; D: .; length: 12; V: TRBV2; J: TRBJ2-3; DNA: TGTGCCAGCAGGCCCGATACAGATACGCAGTATTTT; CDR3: CASRPDTDTQYF
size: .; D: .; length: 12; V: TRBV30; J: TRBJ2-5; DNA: TGTGCCTGGAACCTAGGGGGTGAGACCCAGTACTTC; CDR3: CAWNLGGETQYF
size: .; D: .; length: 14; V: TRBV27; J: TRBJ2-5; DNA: TGTGCCAGCAGTTCCTCCCGCAGAAAAGAGACCCAGTACTTC; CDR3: CASSSSRRKETQYF
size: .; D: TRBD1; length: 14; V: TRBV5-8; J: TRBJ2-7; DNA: TGTGCCAGCAGTATGGGACAGGGGGCTTACGAGCAGTACTTC; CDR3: CASSMGQGAYEQYF